This TCR beta chain appears in the sequencing data of a study of response to subunit inactivated influenza vaccine (dated by TCRdb to the late 2010s). With regard to the full study: To follow how T cells responded to a trivalent subunit inactivated influenza vaccine, the researchers relied on deep quantitative profiling of the T cell receptor repertoire.

A note on this clonotype: This receptor's antigen is unknown. No per-base quality is available; no much larger clone lies one base away.

Preparation of the library involved RT-PCR. Instrument on record: Illumina HiSeq 2500. The public sequencing data were trimmed at Q25 with fastp and processed into clonotypes with MiXCR by TCRdb, which kept only in-frame beta chains. Each record represents a unique CDR3 protein, reported with the most common genes and DNA among its rows. This sample holds 650,000 to 800,000 distinct CDR3 sequences; roughly 20% were observed only once. The top ten clones comprise 9.5% to 13% of the sample. The full study reports these points: The authors suggested that each seasonal influenza vaccination may recruit only a limited number of new T cells.

The starting material was PBMCs from blood, obtained roughly 5 days after vaccination. The sequence came from a middle-aged man who received an inactivated influenza vaccine. Donor details come from another sample of the same person, matched by shared clones.

The nucleotides are TGCAGCGTCGCACATGCAGATACGCAGTATTTT. Translated, it reads CSVAHADTQYF. The sequence is built from TRBV29-1 and TRBJ2-3, with an unclear D gene assignment. The V end loses 6 bases and the J end loses 4 bases, and a stretch of 8 bases separates them. Per the germline V gene, SQVTM is the CDR1 and ANQGSEA is the CDR2. Its CDR3 holds 11 amino acids, cysteine through phenylalanine. The read is trimmed to its CDR3 DNA, 33 bases read in frame from base 1.